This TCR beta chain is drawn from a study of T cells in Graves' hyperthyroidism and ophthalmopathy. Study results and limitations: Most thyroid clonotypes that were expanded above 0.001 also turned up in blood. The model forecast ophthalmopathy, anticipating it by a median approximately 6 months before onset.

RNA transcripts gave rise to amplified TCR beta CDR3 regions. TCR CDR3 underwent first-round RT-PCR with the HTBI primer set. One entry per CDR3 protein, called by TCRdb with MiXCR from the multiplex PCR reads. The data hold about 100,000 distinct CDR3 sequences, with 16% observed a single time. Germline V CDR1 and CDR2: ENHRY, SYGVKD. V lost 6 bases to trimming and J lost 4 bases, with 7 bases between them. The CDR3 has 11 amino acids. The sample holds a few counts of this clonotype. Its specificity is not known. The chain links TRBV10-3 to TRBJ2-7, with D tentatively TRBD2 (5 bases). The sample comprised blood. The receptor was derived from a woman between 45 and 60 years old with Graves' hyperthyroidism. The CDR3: CAISGEYEQYF. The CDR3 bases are TGTGCCATCAGCGGGGAGTACGAGCAGTACTTC.